The 24 T cell receptor beta chains given below trace back to one sample, sequenced in a study of blood T cell repertoires in COVID-19. The data were produced by immunoSEQ multiplex PCR, yet TCRdb's version contains in-frame clones alone and is incomplete. The top ten hold 6.5% to 8.5% of the sample, which has about 190,000 clones, 89% seen once. The material sequenced was peripheral blood. These TCRs come from a man aged 35-49 years with acute or convalescent COVID-19.

The chain joins TRBV11-2 to TRBJ2-5; perhaps TRBD1 as D (6 bases). CDR1 SGHAT and CDR2 FQNNGV come from the germline V gene. The V gene lost 1 base and the J gene lost 5 bases, with 14 bases spanning the gap. This CDR3 spans 15 amino acids. CDR3 sequence (DNA): TGTGCCAGCAGCTTAGGGGCCCAGGGGCGGGAGACCCAGTACTTC. This encodes CASSLGAQGRETQYF. The full variable domain, rest sourced from reference TRBV11-2 and TRBJ2-5, is EAGVAQSPRYKIIEKRQSVAFWCNPISGHATLYWYQQILGQGPKLLIQFQNNGVVDDSQLPKDRFSAERLKGVDSTLKIQPAKLEDSAVYLCASSLGAQGRETQYFGPGTRLLVL.

The gene calls are TRBV4-2 and TRBJ1-1, with 8 bases matching TRBD1. Germline V gene sequence: CDR1 LGHNA, CDR2 YNFKEQ. V lost 0 bases to trimming and J lost 0 bases; unmatched junction nucleotides: 9. The CDR3 consists of 18 residues. The CDR3 sequence is CASSQDPAGGMLNTEAFF. The CDR3 bases are TGTGCCAGCAGCCAAGATCCGGCAGGGGGCATGTTGAACACTGAAGCTTTCTTT.

The V call is TRBV5-5, the J call TRBJ2-7; no definite D call. Trimming removed 1 base from V and 3 bases from J, with 17 bases in between. There are 16 residues in the CDR3. Germline lookup yields CDR1 SGHKS and CDR2 YYEKEE (reference sequence). CDR3 sequence reads: CASSLNTAGFFYEQYF. In nucleotides, the CDR3 is TGTGCCAGCAGCTTGAATACGGCAGGCTTTTTCTACGAGCAGTACTTC.

The V gene is TRBV20-1, the J gene TRBJ2-5, with 10 bases fitting TRBD2. Germline CDR1 reads DFQATT; CDR2 reads SNEGSKA (reference sequence). V lost 4 bases, J lost 12 bases, and 2 bases stayed unmatched. This CDR3 contains 10 residues. CDR3 loop: CSATTSGKYF. In DNA, the CDR3 is TGCAGTGCTACTACTAGCGGGAAGTACTTC.

This chain joins TRBV29-1 and TRBJ1-1; D gene unclear. V was clipped by 6 bases and J by 4 bases, with 9 bases between them. This CDR3 has 11 residues. The germline CDR1 and CDR2 sequences are SQVTM and ANQGSEA. The CDR3 bases are TGCAGCGTCCGACTGATCACTGAAGCTTTCTTT. This encodes CSVRLITEAFF.

The rearrangement links TRBV4-3 to TRBJ2-6, with 7 nucleotides matching TRBD1. This CDR3 is built from 16 residues. V trimming: 2 bases; J trimming: 2 bases; junction bases outside the gene matches: 3. Germline-derived CDR1 and CDR2 are LGHNA and YSLEER. The CDR3 is CASSQPTGAGANVLTF. CDR3 coding DNA: TGCGCCAGCAGCCAACCCACAGGGGCTGGGGCCAACGTCCTGACTTTC.

The V call is TRBV6-5, the J call TRBJ2-3; D may be TRBD2 (6 bases). The CDR3 is 14 amino acids. V shed 6 bases and J shed 1 base, with 11 bases lying between them. Germline V gene lookup returns CDR1 MNHEY and CDR2 SVGAGI. As DNA, the CDR3 is TGTGCCAGCAGATCTCCGGGGGGCACAGATACGCAGTATTTT. It yields the protein CASRSPGGTDTQYF.

This sequence joins TRBV6-5 and TRBJ1-3; 12 bases fit TRBD1. Germline V gene data show CDR1 as MNHEY and CDR2 as SVGAGI. J was trimmed by 5 bases and V by 4 bases; bases with no gene match: 6. The CDR3 spans 16 residues. This CDR3 is CASSFPGQGARNTIYF. The CDR3 bases are TGTGCCAGCAGTTTTCCGGGACAGGGGGCGAGAAACACCATATATTTT.

DNA for the CDR3: TGTGCCAGTAGTACCCTACAGGGGGCCAACAGCTATGGCTACACCTTC. Residues: CASSTLQGANSYGYTF. The chain employs TRBV19 and TRBJ1-2; TRBD1 aligns across 9 bases. CDR1 is LNHDA and CDR2 is SQIVND in the germline V gene (reference sequence). This CDR3 region has 16 residues. The V and J ends lost 4 bases and 4 bases, in that order; junction bases with no gene match: 10.

The V gene is TRBV28, the J gene TRBJ2-1, with D perhaps TRBD1 (5 bases). V lost 9 bases to trimming and J lost 0 bases, with 15 bases between them. Germline CDR1 and CDR2: MDHEN and SYDVKM. The CDR3 extends over 15 amino acids. The CDR3 DNA reads as TGTGCCAGTTTATCCAGGGCGAGCTCCTACAATGAGCAGTTCTTC. Its protein is CASLSRASSYNEQFF.

The rearrangement joins TRBV7-9 to TRBJ1-4; D unclear. This CDR3 spans 16 amino acids. Germline V gene data show CDR1 as SEHNR and CDR2 as FQNEAQ (reference sequence). Trimming took 2 bases from V and 3 from J, leaving 13 bases between them. The CDR3 coding sequence is TGTGCCAGCAGCTTACGACGGAGCTCCGCTAATGAAAAACTGTTTTTT. This gives the protein CASSLRRSSANEKLFF.

This chain links TRBV4-3 with TRBJ1-2; D perhaps matches TRBD1 (6 bases). This CDR3 comprises 15 residues. Trimming stripped 0 bases from V and 2 bases from J, with 10 bases between. Germline V gene sequence: CDR1 LGHNA, CDR2 YSLEER. The CDR3 protein is CASSQDNRVNYGYTF. In DNA, the CDR3 is TGCGCCAGCAGCCAAGATAACAGGGTGAACTATGGCTACACCTTC.

V and J are TRBV2 and TRBJ2-2, with 11 nucleotides matching TRBD2. Unmatched junction bases numbered 6, after V lost 6 bases and J lost 0 bases. Germline CDR1 SNHLY, CDR2 FYNNEI. CDR3 size: 17 residues. In DNA form, the CDR3 reads TGTGCCAGCAGGCCAACTAGCGGGGGACCGAACACCGGGGAGCTGTTTTTT. Protein product: CASRPTSGGPNTGELFF. Variable domain in full (rest from reference TRBV2 and TRBJ2-2): EPEVTQTPSHQVTQMGQEVILRCVPISNHLYFYWYRQILGQKVEFLVSFYNNEISEKSEIFDDQFSVERPDGSNFTLKIRSTKLEDSAMYFCASRPTSGGPNTGELFFGEGSRLTVL.

CDR3 sequence: CASSLFTSGDSEQYF. The CDR3 DNA reads TGTGCCAGCAGCTTGTTCACTAGCGGGGATTCCGAGCAGTACTTC. The genes are TRBV5-4 and TRBJ2-7; 10 nucleotides agree with TRBD2. CDR1 and CDR2 (germline): SGHNT, YYREEE (reference sequence). The CDR3 is made up of 15 amino acids. V was pared by 1 base and J by 6 bases, with 7 bases of the junction left unmatched.

V and J are TRBV11-2 and TRBJ2-1; D gene uncertain. The CDR3 totals 15 residues. Germline V gene lookup returns CDR1 SGHAT and CDR2 FQNNGV. V was trimmed by 6 bases and J by 0 bases, leaving 12 bases between them. In DNA, the CDR3 is TGTGCCAGCAGGGGCCAGGCCTCCTCCTACAATGAGCAGTTCTTC. It specifies CASRGQASSYNEQFF. Variable domain in full (rest from reference TRBV11-2 and TRBJ2-1): EAGVAQSPRYKIIEKRQSVAFWCNPISGHATLYWYQQILGQGPKLLIQFQNNGVVDDSQLPKDRFSAERLKGVDSTLKIQPAKLEDSAVYLCASRGQASSYNEQFFGPGTRLTVL.

The chain links TRBV18 to TRBJ1-1; 9 nucleotides match TRBD1. The germline V gene has CDR1 KGHSH and CDR2 LQKENI. The length of the CDR3 is 15 residues. The V segment lost 0 bases and the J segment 5 bases; nucleotides outside the gene matches: 4. Written as DNA, the CDR3 is TGTGCCAGCTCACCACCAAACAGGGGGCTGACTGAAGCTTTCTTT. It codes for CASSPPNRGLTEAFF.

V gene TRBV5-1 combines with J gene TRBJ1-2; TRBD1 is a possible D gene (6 bases). The CDR3 has 15 residues. Germline assignment: CDR1 SGHRS and CDR2 YFSETQ. Trimming left V 2 bases short and J 4 bases short, with 15 bases between. In DNA form, the CDR3 reads TGCGCCAGCAGCTTTTTCACAACAGGGACCTATGGCTACACCTTC. Translating it yields CASSFFTTGTYGYTF. The whole variable domain, remainder taken from reference TRBV5-1 and TRBJ1-2, is KAGVTQTPRYLIKTRGQQVTLSCSPISGHRSVSWYQQTPGQGLQFLFEYFSETQRNKGNFPGRFSGRQFSNSRSEMNVSTLELGDSALYLCASSFFTTGTYGYTFGSGTRLTVV.

This clone has a handful of counts. The rearrangement uses TRBV19 and TRBJ1-5, with 8 bases matching TRBD1. This CDR3 is built from 17 residues. The V and J ends lost 3 bases and 3 bases, in that order; junction bases with no gene match: 10. Germline CDR1 is LNHDA and CDR2 is SQIVND (reference sequence). Here the CDR3 reads CASSILPGTGINQPQHF. The CDR3 nucleotides read TGTGCCAGTAGTATCCTCCCCGGGACAGGCATCAATCAGCCCCAGCATTTT. Based on the CDR3 plus reference TRBV19 and TRBJ1-5, the full variable domain is DGGITQSPKYLFRKEGQNVTLSCEQNLNHDAMYWYRQDPGQGLRLIYYSQIVNDFQKGDIAEGYSVSREKKESFPLTVTSAQKNPTAFYLCASSILPGTGINQPQHFGDGTRLSIL.

The V gene is TRBV5-1, the J gene TRBJ2-3; no reliable D call. Trimming left V 0 bases short and J 0 bases short, with 8 bases between. The CDR3 loop spans 15 amino acids. The V gene's germline CDR1 is SGHRS and CDR2 YFSETQ. The DNA for the CDR3 is TGCGCCAGCAGCTTGGCCCAGACAAGCACAGATACGCAGTATTTT. Residues: CASSLAQTSTDTQYF.

This clone was observed a single time. The CDR3 DNA reads as TGTGCTAGTGGTTTGGTAGGTGAGGGGGCTAATGAGCAGTTCTTC. It encodes CASGLVGEGANEQFF. The chain joins TRBV12-5 to TRBJ2-1; 7 bases line up with TRBD1. CDR1 is LGHNT and CDR2 is FRNRAP in the germline V gene. Trimming at V came to 0 bases and at J to 7 bases, leaving 6 bases not matched to a gene. The CDR3 covers 15 residues.

The genes are TRBV5-1 and TRBJ2-3; 14 bases agree with TRBD2. The CDR3 runs 18 residues. The V gene's germline CDR1 is SGHRS and CDR2 YFSETQ. J was trimmed by 1 base and V by 1 base; bases with no gene match: 5. DNA for the CDR3: TGCGCCAGCAGCTTGATGACTAGCGGGGGGGACGGCACAGATACGCAGTATTTT. This translates into CASSLMTSGGDGTDTQYF.

V gene TRBV5-8 combines with J gene TRBJ2-3; maybe TRBD1 (6 bases). The CDR3 loop spans 14 amino acids. Looked up from germline, CDR1 is SGHTS and CDR2 is YDEGEE. Trimming left V 3 bases short and J 1 base short, with 9 bases between. CDR3 amino acids: CASSSYRGTDTQYF. The DNA of the CDR3 is TGTGCCAGCAGCTCATACAGGGGCACAGATACGCAGTATTTT.

The chain has TRBV6-1 and TRBJ1-2, with D uncertain. The CDR3 is 14 amino acids. V was clipped by 2 bases and J by 6 bases, with 13 bases between them. Germline CDR1 reads MNHNS; CDR2 reads SASEGT. CDR3 coding DNA: TGTGCCAGCAGTGAACGGGTCAGATCAGATGGCTACACCTTC. Translating gives CASSERVRSDGYTF.

V is TRBV12-3 or TRBV12-4 and J is TRBJ1-2, with D possibly matching TRBD1 (5 bases). V was pared by 6 bases and J by 8 bases, with 16 bases between. This CDR3 contains 13 residues. The CDR3 DNA sequence: TGTGCCAGCAGACCATTGGGGCGAGAAGGCTACACCTTC. Translation: CASRPLGREGYTF.